These T cell receptor beta chains were read from a single sample in a study of patients and donors after allogeneic stem cell transplantation. TCRdb reprocessed the RT-PCR reads with MiXCR, giving one entry per CDR3 protein. Counted here are 200,000 to 250,000 distinct CDR3 sequences, 35% to 45% occurring once; the ten biggest clones make up more than 9%. Sample: blood, either unsorted or a sorted T cell fraction (not recorded which). These TCRs come from a human donor who was either an allogeneic HSCT recipient or a stem cell or donor lymphocyte infusion donor (not recorded which). It is not recorded whose cells these are; they may come from a transplant donor. CDR3s include the opening cysteine and the closing phenylalanine or tryptophan. Each record gives: D gene, clone size, V gene, J gene, CDR3 protein, CDR3 DNA. A D gene is named only where the DNA matches it firmly. Clone size is given for some rows only: seen once, a few or many times, or a class if the clone is expanded.

d_call: TRBD1
clone_size: NA
v_call: TRBV3-1
j_call: TRBJ2-7
cdr3_aa: CASSQDQGANEQYF
cdr3_nt: TGTGCCAGCAGCCAAGACCAGGGGGCTAACGAGCAGTACTTC

d_call: NA
clone_size: few
v_call: TRBV24-1
j_call: TRBJ1-2
cdr3_aa: CATSDSREGYGYTF
cdr3_nt: TGTGCCACCAGTGATAGTAGGGAAGGGTATGGCTACACCTTC

d_call: TRBD1
clone_size: NA
v_call: TRBV27
j_call: TRBJ2-5
cdr3_aa: CASSETGEEETQYF
cdr3_nt: TGTGCCAGCAGTGAGACAGGGGAGGAAGAGACCCAGTACTTC

d_call: NA
clone_size: NA
v_call: TRBV20-1
j_call: TRBJ2-4
cdr3_aa: CSASQNIQYF
cdr3_nt: TGCAGTGCTAGCCAGAACATTCAGTACTTC

d_call: NA
clone_size: NA
v_call: TRBV12-3/TRBV12-4
j_call: TRBJ2-1
cdr3_aa: CASNTGLARGEQFF
cdr3_nt: TGTGCCAGCAACACCGGACTGGCGCGGGGTGAGCAGTTCTTC

d_call: TRBD1
clone_size: NA
v_call: TRBV6-2/TRBV6-3
j_call: TRBJ2-1
cdr3_aa: CASSYLRGGVVNEQFF
cdr3_nt: TGTGCCAGCAGTTACTTGAGAGGGGGCGTTGTCAATGAGCAGTTCTTC

d_call: NA
clone_size: NA
v_call: TRBV12-3/TRBV12-4
j_call: TRBJ2-2
cdr3_aa: CASTPRAAGELFF
cdr3_nt: TGTGCCAGCACCCCAAGGGCGGCCGGGGAGCTGTTTTTT

d_call: TRBD1
clone_size: many
v_call: TRBV7-9
j_call: TRBJ2-3
cdr3_aa: CASSLTGVYTDTQYF
cdr3_nt: TGTGCCAGCAGCCTAACAGGGGTTTACACAGATACGCAGTATTTT

d_call: NA
clone_size: NA
v_call: TRBV5-8
j_call: TRBJ1-1
cdr3_aa: CASSAPGSLNTEAFF
cdr3_nt: TGTGCCAGCAGCGCTCCGGGGTCACTGAACACTGAAGCTTTCTTT

d_call: NA
clone_size: NA
v_call: TRBV15
j_call: TRBJ2-7
cdr3_aa: CATGRQRHSYEQYF
cdr3_nt: TGTGCCACCGGCCGGCAGCGACACTCCTACGAGCAGTACTTC

d_call: NA
clone_size: few
v_call: TRBV20-1
j_call: TRBJ1-5
cdr3_aa: CSARKQVLNQPQHF
cdr3_nt: TGCAGTGCTAGGAAGCAGGTTCTCAATCAGCCCCAGCATTTT